This T cell receptor beta chain was recovered during a study of OX40 agonist ivuxolimab in advanced cancers. Study in general: The treatment was a fully human IgG2 OX40 agonist, ivuxolimab. Enrolled patients in dose escalation had cancers that were hepatocellular carcinoma, melanoma, renal cell or head and neck cancer.

Assay: immunoSEQ multiplex PCR; the TCRdb copy retains only in-frame clones and omits some. The table records about 99,000 clones, around 94% of them present only once. V was shortened by 1 base and J by 5 bases, with 8 bases between the two germline ends. The germline CDR1 and CDR2 sequences are LNHNV and YYDKDF (reference sequence). There are 13 residues in the CDR3. The sequencing used CD4+ or CD8+ T cells sorted from blood, collected in a trial of the OX40 agonist ivuxolimab. The chain joins TRBV15 to TRBJ1-1; D unclear. The receptor comes from an adult with an advanced solid tumor such as melanoma, head and neck, liver or kidney cancer. The CDR3 DNA reads as TGTGCCACCAGCAGAGTAGAGGTGACTGAAGCTTTCTTT. Translation gives CATSRVEVTEAFF.